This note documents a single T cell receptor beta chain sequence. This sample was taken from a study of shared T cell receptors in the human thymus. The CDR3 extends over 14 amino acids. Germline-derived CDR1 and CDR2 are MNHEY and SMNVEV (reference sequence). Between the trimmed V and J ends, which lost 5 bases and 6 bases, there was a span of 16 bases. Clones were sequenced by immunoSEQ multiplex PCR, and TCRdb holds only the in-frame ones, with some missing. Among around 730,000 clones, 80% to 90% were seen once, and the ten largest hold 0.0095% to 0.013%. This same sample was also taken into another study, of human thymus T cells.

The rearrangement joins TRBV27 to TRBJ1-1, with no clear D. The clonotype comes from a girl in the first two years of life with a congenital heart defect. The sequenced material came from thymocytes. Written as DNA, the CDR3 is TGTGCCAGCAGTACCTCTCCGTCAACAGCTGAAGCTTTCTTT. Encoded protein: CASSTSPSTAEAFF.